Each of the 24 T cell receptor beta chains below was sequenced from the same sample in a study of OX40 agonist ivuxolimab in advanced cancers. The method was immunoSEQ multiplex PCR; TCRdb's version includes in-frame clones alone and lacks a portion of them. The sample has tens of thousands of clones; around 73% are singletons. The sample in question was CD4+ or CD8+ T cells sorted from blood, obtained in a trial of the OX40 agonist ivuxolimab. The receptors stem from an adult with an advanced solid tumor such as melanoma, head and neck, liver or kidney cancer.

The chain recombines TRBV2 with TRBJ2-7, with TRBD1 identical over 7 bases. After removal of 7 bases from V and 0 bases from J, the junction contained 6 bases not matched to a gene. The CDR3 extends over 14 amino acids. The germline CDR1 and CDR2 sequences are SNHLY and FYNNEI. The CDR3 spells CASNPGQNSYEQYF. CDR3 sequence (DNA): TGTGCCAGCAACCCGGGACAGAACTCCTACGAGCAGTACTTC.

This clone was detected a few times. Its ends do not fully match the called genes, so a read error is possible. The rearrangement uses TRBV7-8 and TRBJ1-1; maybe TRBD1 (5 bases). This CDR3 is built from 14 residues. Germline assignment: CDR1 SGHVS and CDR2 FQNEAQ. The CDR3 spells CASSPIGAGPPEAF. In DNA, the CDR3 is TGTGCCAGCAGTCCTATTGGGGCAGGGCCTCCCGAGGCCTTT.

The CDR3 DNA sequence: TGTGCCACCAGCAGAGATCGAGGGCCCTACGAGCAGTACTTC. This encodes CATSRDRGPYEQYF. This rearrangement joins TRBV15 to TRBJ2-7; D is possibly TRBD2 (5 bases). CDR3 length: 14 residues. CDR1 LNHNV and CDR2 YYDKDF come from the germline V gene (reference sequence). Trimming took off 0 bases at V and 2 bases at J, with 8 bases between the two ends. The whole variable domain, remainder taken from reference TRBV15 and TRBJ2-7, is DAMVIQNPRYQVTQFGKPVTLSCSQTLNHNVMYWYQQKSSQAPKLLFHYYDKDFNNEADTPDNFQSRRPNTSFCFLDIRSPGLGDTAMYLCATSRDRGPYEQYFGPGTRLTVT.

The chain joins TRBV28 to TRBJ2-3; weak D call: TRBD1 (6 bases). This CDR3 contains 14 residues. The germline V gene encodes CDR1 MDHEN and CDR2 SYDVKM. Trimming cost V 4 bases and J 3 bases, with 11 bases left between them. CDR3 amino acids: CASSSWGLTDTQYF. The CDR3, as DNA: TGTGCCAGCAGTTCCTGGGGGCTAACAGATACGCAGTATTTT.

The chain joins TRBV7-9 to TRBJ1-1; D not certain. The germline V gene encodes CDR1 SEHNR and CDR2 FQNEAQ (reference sequence). The CDR3 length is 15 residues. Trimming took off 6 bases at V and 0 bases at J, with 14 bases between the two ends. The CDR3 nucleotides are TGTGCCAGCAGTCGAGCAGGTCCCATGAACACTGAAGCTTTCTTT. As protein: CASSRAGPMNTEAFF.

The rearrangement links TRBV9 to TRBJ1-1; the D gene is possibly TRBD1 (5 bases). The CDR3 contains 14 residues. CDR1 is SGDLS and CDR2 is YYNGEE in the germline V gene. V was trimmed by 2 bases and J by 5 bases, leaving 13 bases between them. DNA of the CDR3: TGTGCCAGCAGCGTGGATCCGACAGAAACTGAAGCTTTCTTT. This translates into CASSVDPTETEAFF.

The sample holds a few counts of this clone. J is TRBJ2-3 and V is TRBV5-1; 12 bases fit TRBD2. Germline trimming cut 0 bases from V and 4 bases from J; bases unmatched to any gene: 6. Germline CDR1 is SGHRS and CDR2 is YFSETQ. CDR3 length: 17 residues. The DNA of the CDR3 is TGCGCCAGCAGCTTGGGACTAGCGGGAGATGGCTCAGATACGCAGTATTTT. Translated, it gives CASSLGLAGDGSDTQYF.

The gene calls are TRBV30 and TRBJ1-2, with D uncertain. Trimming stripped 4 bases from V and 7 bases from J, with 16 bases between. Looked up from germline, CDR1 is GTSNPN and CDR2 is SVGIG (reference sequence). CDR3 size: 13 residues. The CDR3 DNA reads as TGTGCCTGGACCATTTATGGGAATTTTGGCTACACCTTC. Translated, it gives CAWTIYGNFGYTF.

This clone was seen only a few times. The rearrangement uses TRBV11-1 and TRBJ1-2; TRBD1 might be the D (5 bases). With 3 bases removed from V and 6 bases from J, the gap between germline ends came to 8 bases. The CDR3 length is 12 residues. Per germline, CDR1 SGHAT and CDR2 FQDESV (reference sequence). The CDR3 DNA sequence: TGTGCCAGCAGCTTCTCGGGGGATGGCTACACCTTC. This sequence encodes CASSFSGDGYTF.

The rearrangement links TRBV6-6 to TRBJ2-7; TRBD2 matches at 11 bases. CDR3 length: 14 residues. The V gene's germline CDR1 is MNHNY and CDR2 SVGAGI (reference sequence). The trim removed 6 bases at V and 2 bases at J, leaving 3 bases unmatched. CDR3 protein: CASRRLAGTYEQYF. CDR3 nucleotide sequence: TGTGCCAGCAGAAGACTAGCGGGAACCTACGAGCAGTACTTC.

This chain connects TRBV6-1 to TRBJ1-2, with D possibly being TRBD1 (5 bases). The length of the CDR3 is 13 residues. Looked up from germline, CDR1 is MNHNS and CDR2 is SASEGT. The germline V and J ends were trimmed by 7 bases and 4 bases, with 13 bases remaining between them. This chain's CDR3 is CASNAGTVYGYTF. CDR3 bases: TGTGCCAGCAATGCCGGGACGGTCTATGGCTACACCTTC.

The J gene is TRBJ2-7, the V gene TRBV6-5, with D uncertain. Trimming shortened V by 2 bases and J by 7 bases, and 9 bases separated the two germline ends. The CDR3 is made up of 12 amino acids. CDR1 is MNHEY, CDR2 SVGAGI, per germline. The CDR3 nucleotides are TGTGCCAGCAGTTACCCGTTTCAAGAGCAGTACTTC. Protein product: CASSYPFQEQYF.

The genes are TRBV19 and TRBJ1-4; D may be TRBD1 (6 bases). The CDR3 covers 13 residues. CDR1 and CDR2 (germline): LNHDA, SQIVND (reference sequence). The V gene lost 9 bases and the J gene lost 8 bases, with 16 bases spanning the gap. CDR3 in DNA: TGTGCCAGCAAATCCGGGACACTCGAAAAACTGTTTTTT. It translates to CASKSGTLEKLFF.

This clone showed up just once. The genes are TRBV25-1 and TRBJ2-5, with TRBD2 matching over 8 bases. The CDR3 has 17 residues. The trim removed 2 bases at V and 2 bases at J, leaving 10 bases unmatched. Germline CDR1 and CDR2: MGHDK and SYGVNS. CDR3 DNA sequence: TGTGCCAGCAGTGAACCCACTAGCGGAGGGGTACAAGAGACCCAGTACTTC. Protein: CASSEPTSGGVQETQYF.

The rearrangement uses TRBV19 and TRBJ2-3; no reliable D call. Germline-derived CDR1 and CDR2 are LNHDA and SQIVND (reference sequence). Deletions cut 8 bases from V and 0 bases from J, with 15 bases between. CDR3 length equals 15 residues. The CDR3 region is CASGQALSSTDTQYF. The CDR3 DNA reads as TGTGCCAGTGGTCAAGCGCTATCAAGCACAGATACGCAGTATTTT. The whole variable domain, remainder taken from reference TRBV19 and TRBJ2-3, is DGGITQSPKYLFRKEGQNVTLSCEQNLNHDAMYWYRQDPGQGLRLIYYSQIVNDFQKGDIAEGYSVSREKKESFPLTVTSAQKNPTAFYLCASGQALSSTDTQYFGPGTRLTVL.

This clone was detected a few times. This chain links TRBV7-9 with TRBJ1-6, with TRBD1 as a possible D gene (5 bases). V gave up 5 bases and J gave up 7 bases, with 9 bases separating them. Germline lookup yields CDR1 SEHNR and CDR2 FQNEAQ (reference sequence). The CDR3 has 13 amino acids. The CDR3 loop reads CASSLGANSPLHF. CDR3 coding DNA: TGTGCCAGCAGCCTTGGGGCAAATTCACCCCTCCACTTT.

The V gene is TRBV7-3, the J gene TRBJ1-1, with TRBD1 as a possible D gene (5 bases). V lost 8 bases to trimming and J lost 2 bases, with 12 bases between them. Germline V gene data show CDR1 as SGHTA and CDR2 as FQGTGA. This CDR3 has 13 amino acids. CDR3 coding DNA: TGTGCCAGCGGTGGGGCGCACAACACTGAAGCTTTCTTT. It encodes CASGGAHNTEAFF.

The chain employs TRBV6-6 and TRBJ2-3; the D is unclear. The V gene's germline CDR1 is MNHNY and CDR2 SVGAGI (reference sequence). Trimming cost V 4 bases and J 9 bases, with 14 bases left between them. This CDR3 is 13 amino acids long. CDR3 nucleotide sequence: TGTGCCAGCAGTTCCCCGGCACTCCAGACGCAGTATTTT. Protein sequence: CASSSPALQTQYF.

The chain employs TRBV4-1 and TRBJ2-7; D possibly corresponds to TRBD2 (6 bases). V was clipped by 11 bases and J by 3 bases, with 20 bases between them. The germline V gene encodes CDR1 MGHRA and CDR2 YSYEKL. The CDR3 totals 14 residues. Here the CDR3 reads CAGPAGSCGYEQYF. As DNA, the CDR3 is TGCGCCGGTCCCGCGGGGTCGTGTGGCTACGAGCAGTACTTC.

The chain links TRBV7-9 to TRBJ1-1, with no clear D. V was cut by 8 bases and J by 1 base, with 11 bases left in between. Germline V lookup: CDR1 SEHNR, CDR2 FQNEAQ (reference sequence). The CDR3 totals 13 residues. The CDR3 nucleotides read TGTGCCAGCCTTTTGACCGGGAACACTGAAGCTTTCTTT. Translated: CASLLTGNTEAFF.

This chain uses TRBV9 with TRBJ1-6, with D possibly being TRBD1 (5 bases). The CDR3 runs 15 residues. Trimming left V 2 bases short and J 10 bases short, with 16 bases between. Germline V CDR1 and CDR2: SGDLS, YYNGEE. Written as DNA, the CDR3 is TGTGCCAGCAGCGTGACCGGGACGGTAGAGTCACCCCTCCACTTT. Its protein product is CASSVTGTVESPLHF.

The chain recombines TRBV20-1 with TRBJ1-2; D not resolved. There are 11 residues in the CDR3. V was pared by 3 bases and J by 7 bases, with 9 bases between. Germline V lookup: CDR1 DFQATT, CDR2 SNEGSKA (reference sequence). CDR3 amino acids: CSASYSGGYTF. The CDR3 bases are TGCAGTGCTAGTTACAGTGGTGGCTACACCTTC.

The chain is built from TRBV2 and TRBJ2-5, with TRBD2 matching 10 bases. Per germline, CDR1 SNHLY and CDR2 FYNNEI. The CDR3 has 14 amino acids. Unmatched junction bases numbered 8, after V lost 6 bases and J lost 7 bases. In DNA, the CDR3 is TGTGCCAGCAGCTCGACTAGCGGGTTGGTGACCCAGTACTTC. It encodes CASSSTSGLVTQYF.

V is TRBV7-3 and J is TRBJ1-2; TRBD1 agrees at 10 bases. Germline-derived CDR1 and CDR2 are SGHTA and FQGTGA. The length of the CDR3 is 17 residues. Trimming cost V 3 bases and J 6 bases; bases outside gene matches: 13. DNA for the CDR3: TGTGCCAGCAGCTTTGGCGGGACAGGGGTTCTCCGGGATGGCTACACCTTC. Its protein product is CASSFGGTGVLRDGYTF.